This TCR beta chain was recorded in a study of T cells in tumors after PD-1 blockade. Study-wide background: Patients had no prior checkpoint blockade, systemic immunosuppressants, or anti-cancer therapy within 4 weeks. Peripheral blood samples averaged about 33,000 unique clonotypes and about 110,000 templates.

Assay: immunoSEQ multiplex PCR; the TCRdb copy retains only in-frame clones and omits some. Of 45,000 to 60,000 clones detected, 70% to 85% appear once; the ten largest clones hold 8.7%. Germline values: CDR1 LGHDT, CDR2 YNNKEL (reference sequence). Trimming left V 2 bases short and J 7 bases short, with 15 bases between. The CDR3 has 16 amino acids. The genes are TRBV3-1 (or the pseudogene TRBV3-2) and TRBJ1-6; the D is unclear. This material consisted of PBMCs, taken before anti-PD-1 therapy. The TCR comes from a human donor with advanced basal cell or squamous cell carcinoma (not recorded which). The CDR3 region is CASSQWPPERNSPLHF. As DNA, the CDR3 is TGTGCCAGCAGCCAATGGCCGCCGGAGAGGAATTCACCCCTCCACTTT.